Described below is a single TCR beta chain sequence and its context. The sample originates from a study of blood T cell repertoires in COVID-19. For the study at large: T cells, B-cell-depleted T cells, or PBMCs supplied cDNA or gDNA.

Sequenced by immunoSEQ multiplex PCR; TCRdb stores in-frame clones only, minus some. The table includes over 250,000 clones, around 89% detected once. Participant reports of clinical history set cohort assignment. Germline assignment: CDR1 MDHEN and CDR2 SYDVKM. This CDR3 spans 12 amino acids. V lost 7 bases and J 4 bases, leaving 10 bases between the germline ends. The TCR originated in a man aged 35 to 55 who had recovered from COVID-19. The chain joins TRBV28 to TRBJ1-1, with D tentatively TRBD1 (6 bases). Input material: PBMCs or T cells enriched from blood (not recorded which). The CDR3 nucleotides are TGTGCCAGCACCACAGGGCTCACTGAAGCTTTCTTT. Translation: CASTTGLTEAFF. Together with reference TRBV28 and TRBJ1-1, the CDR3 gives the full variable domain: DVKVTQSSRYLVKRTGEKVFLECVQDMDHENMFWYRQDPGLGLRLIYFSYDVKMKEKGDIPEGYSVSREKKERFSLILESASTNQTSMYLCASTTGLTEAFFGQGTRLTVV.